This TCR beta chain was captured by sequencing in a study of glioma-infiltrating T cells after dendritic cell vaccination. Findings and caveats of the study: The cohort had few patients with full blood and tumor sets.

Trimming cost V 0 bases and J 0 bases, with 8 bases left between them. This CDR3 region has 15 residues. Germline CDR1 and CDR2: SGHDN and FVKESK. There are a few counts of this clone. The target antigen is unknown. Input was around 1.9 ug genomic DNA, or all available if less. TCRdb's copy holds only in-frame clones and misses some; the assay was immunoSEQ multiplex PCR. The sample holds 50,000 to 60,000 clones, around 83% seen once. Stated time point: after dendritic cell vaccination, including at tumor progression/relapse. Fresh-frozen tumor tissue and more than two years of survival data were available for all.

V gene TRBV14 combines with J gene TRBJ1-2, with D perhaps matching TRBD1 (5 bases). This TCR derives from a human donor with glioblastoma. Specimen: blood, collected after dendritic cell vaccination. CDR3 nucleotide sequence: TGTGCCAGCAGCCAAGACTGGGACTCTAACTATGGCTACACCTTC. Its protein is CASSQDWDSNYGYTF.